Following are 9 T cell receptor beta chains from one sample sequenced in a study of cytomegalovirus exposure and HLA in healthy donors. Vbeta (60) and Jbeta (13) primers were used in the PCR. The data were produced by immunoSEQ multiplex PCR, yet TCRdb's version contains in-frame clones alone and is incomplete. The sample holds 150,000 to 200,000 clones, 70% to 80% seen once. The sequenced sample consisted of PBMCs. Every receptor here comes from a female donor in good health and CMV-seronegative.

This clone was recorded only once. This chain uses TRBV9 with TRBJ1-3, with D unresolved. The CDR3 spans 14 residues. Per germline, CDR1 SGDLS and CDR2 YYNGEE. V lost 0 bases to trimming and J lost 8 bases, with 12 bases between them. CDR3 region: CASSVATGFDTIYF. The CDR3 DNA follows: TGTGCCAGCAGCGTAGCTACGGGATTTGACACCATATATTTT. The whole variable domain, filled in from reference TRBV9 and TRBJ1-3, reads DSGVTQTPKHLITATGQRVTLRCSPRSGDLSVYWYQQSLDQGLQFLIQYYNGEERAKGNILERFSAQQFPDLHSELNLSSLELGDSALYFCASSVATGFDTIYFGEGSWLTVV.

J is TRBJ2-1 and V is TRBV28; 9 nucleotides line up with TRBD1. Per the germline V gene, CDR1 is MDHEN and CDR2 is SYDVKM. This CDR3 has 20 amino acids. Losses at the gene ends were 6 bases for V and 2 bases for J; bases not matched to a gene: 20. CDR3 loop: CASRPPPRDRATFPYNEQFF. In DNA, the CDR3 is TGTGCCAGCAGACCGCCCCCCCGGGACAGGGCTACTTTTCCCTACAATGAGCAGTTCTTC.

V gene TRBV6-1 combines with J gene TRBJ1-1, with 8 bases fitting TRBD1. CDR1 is MNHNS and CDR2 is SASEGT in the germline V gene. Trimming cost V 4 bases and J 0 bases; bases outside gene matches: 4. The CDR3 length is 15 residues. The CDR3 reads CASSVQGALNTEAFF. The CDR3 coding sequence is TGTGCCAGCAGTGTCCAGGGGGCGTTGAACACTGAAGCTTTCTTT.

V and J are TRBV9 and TRBJ2-7, with 7 positions matching TRBD2. The germline CDR1 and CDR2 sequences are SGDLS and YYNGEE. The V segment lost 10 bases and the J segment 2 bases; nucleotides outside the gene matches: 12. There are 14 residues in the CDR3. CDR3 residues: CAHKTASGTYEQYF. In DNA form, the CDR3 reads TGTGCCCATAAGACGGCTAGCGGCACCTACGAGCAGTACTTC.

As for this clone: Germline is not matched at one junction end, which may reflect a read error. The chain uses TRBV6-5 and TRBJ1-5; no clear D. Germline values: CDR1 MNHEY, CDR2 SVGAGI. The CDR3 is 13 residues long. The CDR3, as DNA: TGTGCCAGCAGTTACTTTGAGGATCAGCTCCAGCATTTT. Its translation: CASSYFEDQLQHF.

The chain carries TRBV6-1 and TRBJ1-1; 8 bases align to TRBD1. This CDR3 spans 14 amino acids. V was clipped by 5 bases and J by 7 bases; unmatched bases: 9. The germline V gene has CDR1 MNHNS and CDR2 SASEGT. The CDR3 protein is CASSYRQGSGEAFF. CDR3 in DNA: TGTGCCAGCAGTTATCGACAGGGGTCCGGTGAAGCTTTCTTT.

CDR3 protein: CASLDPSGGETSGRLDTQYF. CDR3 in DNA: TGTGCCAGCTTAGACCCGAGCGGGGGGGAGACTAGCGGGAGGTTAGATACGCAGTATTTT. The chain joins TRBV21-1 to TRBJ2-3; TRBD2, as called in the table, went unchecked against the DNA. TRBV21-1 is a known pseudogene. The CDR3 has 20 amino acids.

The CDR3 region has the DNA TGTGCCAGCAGTTTATTATGGGAGCGGGGGGGCTGGAATGAGCAGTTCTTC. This gives the protein CASSLLWERGGWNEQFF. The chain links TRBV27 to TRBJ2-1, with TRBD2 identical over 10 bases. CDR1 and CDR2 (germline): MNHEY, SMNVEV (reference sequence). Trimming took 1 base from V and 7 from J; bases not matched to a gene: 10. The CDR3 consists of 17 residues.

The gene calls are TRBV7-9 and TRBJ2-1, with TRBD1 as a possible D gene (5 bases). Looked up from germline, CDR1 is SEHNR and CDR2 is FQNEAQ (reference sequence). The V end was cut by 0 bases, the J end by 5 bases, with 14 bases between. The CDR3 is made up of 16 amino acids. The CDR3 region has the DNA TGTGCCAGCAGCTTAGCCTCAGGGAAGTGGGACAATGAGCAGTTCTTC. Its protein product is CASSLASGKWDNEQFF.